Below are 14 T cell receptor beta chains sequenced from a single sample in a study of high-grade serous ovarian cancer treatment subgroups. Some clones are missing from TCRdb's copy, which holds only in-frame ones; the method was immunoSEQ multiplex PCR. The table has about 28,000 clones, about 88% seen once. Tumor tissue was taken before any definitive surgery or chemotherapy was given. The sample was tumor tissue. The receptors stem from a human donor with high-grade serous ovarian cancer.

The V gene is TRBV21-1, the J gene TRBJ1-2. TRBV21-1 is a documented pseudogene. The CDR3 has 14 amino acids. As DNA, the CDR3 is TGTGCCAGCAGCAGTGGAGAACTCTTCTATGGCTACACCTTC. Its protein product is CASSSGELFYGYTF.

The V and J genes are TRBV14 and TRBJ1-1; D remains unclear. This CDR3 is 12 amino acids long. The V and J ends lost 3 bases and 4 bases respectively, with 6 bases between them. Germline V lookup: CDR1 SGHDN, CDR2 FVKESK. The CDR3 region is CASSHRRTEAFF. CDR3 sequence (DNA): TGTGCCAGCAGCCATCGCCGCACTGAAGCTTTCTTT.

This rearrangement joins TRBV27 to TRBJ2-7; D might be TRBD1 (5 bases). Trimming took 5 bases from V and 0 from J, leaving 14 bases between them. The CDR3 is made up of 15 amino acids. Germline assignment: CDR1 MNHEY and CDR2 SMNVEV (reference sequence). Written as DNA, the CDR3 is TGTGCCAGCAGTAGAACAGGATTTAGCTCCTACGAGCAGTACTTC. It translates to CASSRTGFSSYEQYF.

This clone was detected only a few times. V gene TRBV5-1 combines with J gene TRBJ1-1; D perhaps matches TRBD1 (5 bases). Germline CDR1 SGHRS, CDR2 YFSETQ. V lost 0 bases, J lost 6 bases, and 18 bases lay in between. The CDR3 runs 16 residues. The DNA for the CDR3 is TGCGCCAGCAGCTTGGGGGCACAGGCCTTGGGGGCTGAAGCTTTCTTT. Protein sequence: CASSLGAQALGAEAFF.

This chain joins TRBV5-1 and TRBJ1-1; TRBD1 agrees at 7 bases. V lost 2 bases to trimming and J lost 3 bases; unmatched junction nucleotides: 1. CDR1 SGHRS and CDR2 YFSETQ come from the germline V gene. This CDR3 is built from 13 residues. The CDR3 nucleotides read TGCGCCAGCAGCTTAGGGACAGACACTGAAGCTTTCTTT. Amino acids: CASSLGTDTEAFF.

This clone was found a few times. The V call is TRBV27, the J call TRBJ2-4, with TRBD2 matching 8 bases. The CDR3 is made up of 15 amino acids. Germline CDR1 and CDR2: MNHEY and SMNVEV (reference sequence). J gave up 4 bases and V 2 bases, and 4 bases lay outside the gene matches. The CDR3 is CASSLTSGLKNIQYF. CDR3 DNA: TGTGCCAGCAGTTTAACTAGCGGCCTGAAAAACATTCAGTACTTC.

The chain employs TRBV5-1 and TRBJ2-7, with 13 bases fitting TRBD2. V shed 2 bases, J shed 7 bases, and the junction held 9 bases outside the gene matches. Germline CDR1 and CDR2: SGHRS and YFSETQ. This CDR3 is built from 16 residues. CDR3 residues: CASSFQLAGGSFEQYF. In DNA, the CDR3 is TGCGCCAGCAGCTTCCAACTAGCGGGAGGGTCTTTTGAGCAGTACTTC.

This chain connects TRBV2 to TRBJ2-7; 14 bases align to TRBD2. CDR1 is SNHLY and CDR2 is FYNNEI in the germline V gene. The length of the CDR3 is 18 residues. V lost 2 bases to trimming and J lost 2 bases; unmatched junction nucleotides: 8. The CDR3 nucleotides are TGTGCCAGCAGTGAAAGAACGGGACTAGCGGGAGAGGCCTACGAGCAGTACTTC. The encoded protein is CASSERTGLAGEAYEQYF.

In this sample, this clone turned up a few times. The genes are TRBV29-1 and TRBJ1-2, with TRBD1 matching 7 bases. V lost 6 bases and J lost 4; bases outside the gene matches: 11. The CDR3 is made up of 14 amino acids. Germline assignment: CDR1 SQVTM and CDR2 ANQGSEA. The CDR3 sequence: CSVSWTGPLYGYTF. The CDR3 nucleotides are TGCAGCGTGAGCTGGACAGGCCCGCTCTATGGCTACACCTTC.

DNA of the CDR3: TGCGCCAGCAGCCGAGGGATTGGTGTAGGGGGCGGCGAAGCTTTCTTT. It codes for CASSRGIGVGGGEAFF. V usage is TRBV10-1 and J usage is TRBJ1-1; 7 nucleotides match TRBD1. The CDR3 loop spans 16 amino acids. Germline CDR1 WNHNN, CDR2 SYGVQD (reference sequence). V was pared by 6 bases and J by 8 bases, with 18 bases of the junction left unmatched.

The chain joins TRBV2 to TRBJ2-1; D possibly uses TRBD1 or TRBD2 (5 bases each). The V gene's germline CDR1 is SNHLY and CDR2 FYNNEI. This CDR3 spans 15 amino acids. V was trimmed by 8 bases and J by 2 bases, leaving 16 bases between them. The CDR3 region is CASATRGATYNEQFF. The DNA for the CDR3 is TGTGCCAGCGCGACGAGGGGTGCCACCTACAATGAGCAGTTCTTC.

The V call is TRBV7-2, the J call TRBJ1-2; D is uncertain. The CDR3 sequence is 13 residues long. The V and J ends lost 4 bases and 7 bases respectively, with 13 bases between them. CDR1 is SGHTA and CDR2 is FQGNSA in the germline V gene. The CDR3 reads CASSYQRIRGYTF. The CDR3 DNA sequence: TGTGCCAGCAGCTACCAGAGAATCCGTGGCTACACCTTC.

The chain has TRBV19 and TRBJ2-5, with 10 bases identical to TRBD1. This CDR3 comprises 16 residues. Germline V gives CDR1 LNHDA, CDR2 SQIVND (reference sequence). V gave up 4 bases and J gave up 2 bases; unmatched junction bases: 7. The CDR3 reads CASSSVLDRGQETQYF. The DNA of the CDR3 is TGTGCCAGTAGTAGTGTCTTGGACAGGGGGCAAGAGACCCAGTACTTC.

This chain uses TRBV2 with TRBJ2-7, with TRBD2 as a possible D gene (6 bases). The CDR3 has 17 residues. Per the germline V gene, CDR1 is SNHLY and CDR2 is FYNNEI. The V end was cut by 6 bases, the J end by 0 bases, with 21 bases between. CDR3 region: CASSPLMRRGSSYEQYF. CDR3 nucleotides: TGTGCCAGCAGCCCTCTCATGCGGCGGGGAAGCTCCTACGAGCAGTACTTC.